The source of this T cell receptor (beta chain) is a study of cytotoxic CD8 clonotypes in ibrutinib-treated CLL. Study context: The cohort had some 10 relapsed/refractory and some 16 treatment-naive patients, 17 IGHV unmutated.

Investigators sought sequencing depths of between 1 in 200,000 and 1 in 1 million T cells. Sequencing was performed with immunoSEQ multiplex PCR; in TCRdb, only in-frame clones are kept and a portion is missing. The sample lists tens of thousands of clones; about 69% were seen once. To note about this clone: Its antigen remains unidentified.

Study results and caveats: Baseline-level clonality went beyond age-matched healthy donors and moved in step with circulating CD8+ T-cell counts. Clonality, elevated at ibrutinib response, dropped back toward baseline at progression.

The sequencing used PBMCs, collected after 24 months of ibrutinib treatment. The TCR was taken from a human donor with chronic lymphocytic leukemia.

The CDR3 protein is CASSAPREPPQHF. The CDR3 coding sequence is TGTGCCAGCAGTGCTCCGCGGGAACCGCCCCAGCATTTT. The rearrangement links TRBV2 to TRBJ1-5; D unclear. Germline values: CDR1 SNHLY, CDR2 FYNNEI. V lost 4 bases to trimming and J lost 9 bases, with 13 bases between them. This CDR3 spans 13 amino acids. The entire variable domain, with the rest obtained from reference TRBV2 and TRBJ1-5, is as follows: EPEVTQTPSHQVTQMGQEVILRCVPISNHLYFYWYRQILGQKVEFLVSFYNNEISEKSEIFDDQFSVERPDGSNFTLKIRSTKLEDSAMYFCASSAPREPPQHFGDGTRLSIL.